This entry lists 5 T cell receptor beta chains sequenced from one sample in a study of cytomegalovirus exposure and HLA in healthy donors (dated by TCRdb to 2016 to 2017). Receptors were amplified or captured by the immunoSEQ multiplex PCR assay. The multiplex PCR relied on a mix of 60 forward primers for TCR Vbeta segments and 13 reverse primers for TCR Jbeta segments. TCRdb retrieved this table from immuneACCESS and kept in-frame rearrangements only. Not all clones are present; in checked studies, unresolved V genes account for under half, and no reason is known for the remainder. The sample data list 100,000 or so clones, and approximately 72% of these were observed just once. The ten most abundant clones make up around 2.1% of the sample. The sample was PBMCs. Every receptor here comes from a man aged 30 to 39 in good health and CMV-seronegative.

The rearrangement links TRBV5-1 to TRBJ1-1, with D possibly being TRBD1 (5 bases). The germline V gene has CDR1 SGHRS and CDR2 YFSETQ. The CDR3 loop spans 17 amino acids. V gave up 4 bases and J gave up 7 bases, with 26 bases separating them. The CDR3: CASSPSGTVSSGLEAFF. Here the CDR3 DNA reads TGCGCCAGCAGCCCCTCCGGGACTGTGTCCTCCGGCCTTGAAGCTTTCTTT.

The chain recombines TRBV7-2 with TRBJ1-4; no clear D. Trimming cost V 0 bases and J 0 bases, with 14 bases left between them. The CDR3 sequence is 18 residues long. From germline, CDR1 is SGHTA and CDR2 FQGNSA. CDR3 residues: CASSLAIGFGATNEKLFF. As DNA, the CDR3 is TGTGCCAGCAGCTTAGCAATCGGTTTCGGAGCAACTAATGAAAAACTGTTTTTT.

The CDR3 here is CASPWGGEQYF. The CDR3 DNA reads TGTGCCAGTCCTTGGGGGGGCGAGCAGTACTTC. V usage is TRBV27 and J usage is TRBJ2-7; 7 bases line up with TRBD2. The germline V gene encodes CDR1 MNHEY and CDR2 SMNVEV (reference sequence). Losses at the gene ends were 9 bases for V and 6 bases for J; bases not matched to a gene: 5. The CDR3 spans 11 residues.

This rearrangement joins TRBV5-4 to TRBJ1-1, with 10 bases that match TRBD1. V shed 5 bases, J shed 0 bases, and the junction held 7 bases outside the gene matches. The germline V gene encodes CDR1 SGHNT and CDR2 YYREEE (reference sequence). The CDR3 sequence is 16 residues long. CDR3 loop: CASSGGGQGLNTEAFF. The CDR3 DNA reads as TGTGCCAGCAGTGGGGGGGGACAGGGGTTGAACACTGAAGCTTTCTTT.

The chain has TRBV7-8 and TRBJ2-3, with 7 bases identical to TRBD1. The CDR3 length is 14 residues. In germline, CDR1 is SGHVS, CDR2 FQNEAQ. The V and J ends lost 1 base and 5 bases, in that order; junction bases with no gene match: 3. CDR3 in DNA: TGTGCCAGCAGCTTAGGAACAGGGGTAGATACGCAGTATTTT. It translates to CASSLGTGVDTQYF.